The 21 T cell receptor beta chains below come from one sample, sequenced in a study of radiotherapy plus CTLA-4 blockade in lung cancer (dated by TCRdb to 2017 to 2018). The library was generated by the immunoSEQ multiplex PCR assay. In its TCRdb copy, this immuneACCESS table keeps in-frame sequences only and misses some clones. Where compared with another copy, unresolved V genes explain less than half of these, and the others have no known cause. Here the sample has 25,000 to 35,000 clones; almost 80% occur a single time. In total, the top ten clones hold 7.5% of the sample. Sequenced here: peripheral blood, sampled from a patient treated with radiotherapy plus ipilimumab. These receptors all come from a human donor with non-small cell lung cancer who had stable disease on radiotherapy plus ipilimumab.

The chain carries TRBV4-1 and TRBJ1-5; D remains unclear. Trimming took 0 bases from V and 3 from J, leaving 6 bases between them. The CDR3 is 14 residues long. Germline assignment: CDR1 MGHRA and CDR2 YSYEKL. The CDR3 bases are TGCGCCAGCAGCCAAGATGGGCCCAATCAGCCCCAGCATTTT. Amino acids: CASSQDGPNQPQHF.

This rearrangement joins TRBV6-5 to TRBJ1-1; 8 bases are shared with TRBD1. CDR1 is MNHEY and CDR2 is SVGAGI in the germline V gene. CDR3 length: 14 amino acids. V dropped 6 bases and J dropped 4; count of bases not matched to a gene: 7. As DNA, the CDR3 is TGTGCCAGCAGAACCCTACAGGGGGGCACTGAAGCTTTCTTT. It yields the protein CASRTLQGGTEAFF.

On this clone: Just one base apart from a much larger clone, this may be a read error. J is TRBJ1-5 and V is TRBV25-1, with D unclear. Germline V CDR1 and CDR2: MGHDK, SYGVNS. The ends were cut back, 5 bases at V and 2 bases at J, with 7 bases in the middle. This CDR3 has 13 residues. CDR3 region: CASSYDGNQPQHF. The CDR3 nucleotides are TGTGCCAGCAGTTACGACGGCAATCAGCCCCAGCATTTT.

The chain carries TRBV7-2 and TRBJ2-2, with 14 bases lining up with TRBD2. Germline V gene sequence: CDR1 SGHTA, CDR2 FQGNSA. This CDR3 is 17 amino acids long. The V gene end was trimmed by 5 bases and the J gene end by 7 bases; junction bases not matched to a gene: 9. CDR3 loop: CASSLGLAGGPDGELFF. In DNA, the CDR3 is TGTGCCAGCAGCCTAGGACTAGCGGGGGGCCCGGACGGGGAGCTGTTTTTT.

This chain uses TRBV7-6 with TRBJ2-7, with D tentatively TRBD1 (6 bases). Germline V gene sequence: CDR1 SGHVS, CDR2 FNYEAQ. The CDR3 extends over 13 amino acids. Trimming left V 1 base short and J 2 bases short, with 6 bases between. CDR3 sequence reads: CASSLGTAYEQYF. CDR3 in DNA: TGTGCCAGCAGCTTAGGGACAGCCTACGAGCAGTACTTC.

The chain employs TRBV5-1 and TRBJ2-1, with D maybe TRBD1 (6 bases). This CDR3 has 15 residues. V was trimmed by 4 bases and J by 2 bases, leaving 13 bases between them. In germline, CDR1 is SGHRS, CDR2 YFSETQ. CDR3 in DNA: TGCGCCAGCAGCCAGGCAGGGGTAACCTACAATGAGCAGTTCTTC. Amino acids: CASSQAGVTYNEQFF.

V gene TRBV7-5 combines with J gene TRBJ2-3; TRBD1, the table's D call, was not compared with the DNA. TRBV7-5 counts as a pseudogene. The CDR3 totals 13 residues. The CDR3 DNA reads TGTGTCAGACACAGGGGCCGCACAGATACGCAGTATTTT. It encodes CVRHRGRTDTQYF.

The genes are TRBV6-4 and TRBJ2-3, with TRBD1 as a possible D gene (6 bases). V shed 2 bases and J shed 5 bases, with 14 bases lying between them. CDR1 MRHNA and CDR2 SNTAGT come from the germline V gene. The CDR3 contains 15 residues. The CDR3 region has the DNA TGTGCCAGCAGTGACGGGCCACAGGGTGGAGATACGCAGTATTTT. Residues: CASSDGPQGGDTQYF.

The CDR3: CASSFAGANVLTF. The CDR3 DNA sequence: TGTGCCAGCAGTTTTGCCGGGGCCAACGTCCTGACTTTC. The V gene is TRBV27, the J gene TRBJ2-6, with unresolved D. Trimming shortened V by 3 bases and J by 4 bases, and 4 bases separated the two germline ends. The CDR3 has 13 residues. Per germline, CDR1 MNHEY and CDR2 SMNVEV (reference sequence).

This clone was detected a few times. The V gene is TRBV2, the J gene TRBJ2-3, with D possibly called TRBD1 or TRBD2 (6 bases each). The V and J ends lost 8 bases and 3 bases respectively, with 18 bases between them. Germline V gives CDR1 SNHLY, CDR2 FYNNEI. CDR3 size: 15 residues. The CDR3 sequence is CASRQVGGATDTQYF. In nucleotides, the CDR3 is TGTGCCAGCCGCCAAGTCGGGGGCGCGACAGATACGCAGTATTTT.

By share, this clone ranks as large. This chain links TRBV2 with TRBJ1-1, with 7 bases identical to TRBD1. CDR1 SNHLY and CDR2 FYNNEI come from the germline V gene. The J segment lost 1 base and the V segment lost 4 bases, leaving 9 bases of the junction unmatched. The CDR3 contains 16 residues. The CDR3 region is CASSVRGFDRNTEAFF. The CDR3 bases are TGTGCCAGCAGTGTCAGGGGGTTTGACCGGAACACTGAAGCTTTCTTT.

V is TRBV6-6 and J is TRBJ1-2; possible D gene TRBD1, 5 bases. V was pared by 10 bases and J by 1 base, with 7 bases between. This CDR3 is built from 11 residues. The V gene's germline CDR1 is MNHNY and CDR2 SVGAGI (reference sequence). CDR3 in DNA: TGTGCCACCGGGGGTAACTATGGCTACACCTTC. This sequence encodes CATGGNYGYTF.

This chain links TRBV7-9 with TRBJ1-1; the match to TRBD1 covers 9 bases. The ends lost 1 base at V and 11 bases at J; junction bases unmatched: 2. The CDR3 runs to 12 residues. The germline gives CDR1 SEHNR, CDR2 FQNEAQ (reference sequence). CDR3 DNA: TGTGCCAGCAGCTTAGAACAGGGGGCGGCTTTCTTT. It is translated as CASSLEQGAAFF.

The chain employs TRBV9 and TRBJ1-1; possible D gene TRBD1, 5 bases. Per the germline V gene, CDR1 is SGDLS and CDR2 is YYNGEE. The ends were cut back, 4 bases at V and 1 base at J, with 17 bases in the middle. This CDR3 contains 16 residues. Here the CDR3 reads CASSLGIGATNTEAFF. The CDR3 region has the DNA TGTGCCAGCAGCCTTGGGATAGGGGCTACGAACACTGAAGCTTTCTTT. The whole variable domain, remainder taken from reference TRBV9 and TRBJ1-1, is DSGVTQTPKHLITATGQRVTLRCSPRSGDLSVYWYQQSLDQGLQFLIQYYNGEERAKGNILERFSAQQFPDLHSELNLSSLELGDSALYFCASSLGIGATNTEAFFGQGTRLTVV.

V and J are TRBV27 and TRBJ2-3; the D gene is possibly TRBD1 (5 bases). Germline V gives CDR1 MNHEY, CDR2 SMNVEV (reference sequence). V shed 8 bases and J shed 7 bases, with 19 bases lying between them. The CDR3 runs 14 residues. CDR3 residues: CASYPTLGPYTQYF. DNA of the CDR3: TGTGCCAGCTACCCCACGCTGGGGCCTTATACGCAGTATTTT.

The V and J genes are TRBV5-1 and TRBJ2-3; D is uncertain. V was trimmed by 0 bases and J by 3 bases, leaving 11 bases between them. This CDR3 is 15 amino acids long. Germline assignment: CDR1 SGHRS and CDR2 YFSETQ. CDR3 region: CASSLGQPNTDTQYF. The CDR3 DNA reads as TGCGCCAGCAGCTTGGGTCAGCCCAATACAGATACGCAGTATTTT.

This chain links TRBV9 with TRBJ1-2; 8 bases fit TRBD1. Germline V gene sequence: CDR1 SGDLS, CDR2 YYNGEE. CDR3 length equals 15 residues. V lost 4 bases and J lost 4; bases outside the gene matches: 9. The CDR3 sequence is CASSPDRERSYGYTF. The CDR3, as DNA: TGTGCCAGCAGCCCGGACAGGGAGAGGAGCTATGGCTACACCTTC.

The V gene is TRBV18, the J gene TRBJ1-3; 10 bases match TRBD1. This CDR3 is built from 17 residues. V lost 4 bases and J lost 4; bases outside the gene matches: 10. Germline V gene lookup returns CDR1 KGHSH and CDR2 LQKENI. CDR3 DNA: TGTGCCAGCTCACTTCGGGACAGGGGCGCTGGAGGAAACACCATATATTTT. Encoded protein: CASSLRDRGAGGNTIYF.

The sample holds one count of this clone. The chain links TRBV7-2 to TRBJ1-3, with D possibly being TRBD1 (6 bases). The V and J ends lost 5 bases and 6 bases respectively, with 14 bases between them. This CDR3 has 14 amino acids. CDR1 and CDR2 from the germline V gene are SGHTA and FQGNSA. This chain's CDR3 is CASSPSRGENTIYF. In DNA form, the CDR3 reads TGTGCCAGCAGCCCCTCCAGGGGTGAAAACACCATATATTTT.

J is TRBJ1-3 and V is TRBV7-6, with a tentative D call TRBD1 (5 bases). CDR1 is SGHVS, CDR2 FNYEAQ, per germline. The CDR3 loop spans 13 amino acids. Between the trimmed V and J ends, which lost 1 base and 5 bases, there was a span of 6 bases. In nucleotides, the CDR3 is TGTGCCAGCAGCTTAGGACAGAGAAACACCATATATTTT. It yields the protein CASSLGQRNTIYF.

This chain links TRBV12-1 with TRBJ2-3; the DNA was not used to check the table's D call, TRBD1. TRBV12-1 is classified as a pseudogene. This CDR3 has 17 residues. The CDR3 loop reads CASSSQDRPPSTDTQYF. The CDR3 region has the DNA TGTGCCAGCAGCTCACAGGACAGGCCGCCTAGCACAGATACGCAGTATTTT.